This TCR beta chain appears in the sequencing data of a study of blood T cells in healthy people across ages. The CDR3 totals 12 residues. V was shortened by 3 bases and J by 4 bases, with 3 bases between the two germline ends. The total RNA that was extracted per sample amounted to at least 5 micrograms. For the second PCR, which ran for about 6 to 11 cycles, a sample-barcoded 5' primer and a J-beta primer mix were used. TCRdb re-derived calls from the 5' RACE reads in MiXCR, one entry per CDR3 protein. This table holds 660,000 or so distinct CDR3 sequences, under 65% found once. The sample was blood. This chain connects TRBV12-3 or TRBV12-4 to TRBJ2-2; D gene unclear. This receptor was obtained from a man aged 60-69 years in good health. CDR3 loop: CASSFITGELFF. The CDR3 DNA sequence: TGTGCCAGCAGTTTCATCACCGGGGAGCTGTTTTTT.